Below, one TCR beta chain is given with its context. Clinical history as reported by participants underpinned cohort assignment. The data derive from a study of blood T cell repertoires in COVID-19. Using immunoSEQ multiplex PCR, the repertoire was profiled, and TCRdb retains in-frame clones only, with some absent. This table has approximately 140,000 clones, about 83% appearing once. The CDR3 loop spans 15 amino acids. Looked up from germline, CDR1 is MNHEY and CDR2 is SMNVEV (reference sequence). Trimming took 2 bases from V and 6 from J; bases not matched to a gene: 7. This rearrangement joins TRBV27 to TRBJ2-1; the match to TRBD2 covers 7 bases. The material sequenced was PBMCs or T cells enriched from blood (not recorded which). The TCR originated in a woman in her 50s with acute COVID-19. CDR3 in amino acids: CASSLRTRLFNEQFF. Written as DNA, the CDR3 is TGTGCCAGCAGTTTAAGGACTAGGTTGTTCAATGAGCAGTTCTTC.